The rows below give T cell receptor beta chains drawn from one sample of a study of blood T cell repertoires in COVID-19. Method: immunoSEQ multiplex PCR; TCRdb's copy keeps in-frame clones and lacks some. The sample shows about 110,000 clones, roughly 88% of them seen only once. Sequenced sample: peripheral blood. These receptors were collected from a human donor in a cohort sampled during active COVID-19. Both conserved end residues are part of each CDR3. D genes are given only for firm matches. A clone size is listed for some rows: how often the clone was seen (once, few, many), or a class if it is expanded.

TRBJ2-7,once,TRBV28,TRBD2,CASSSVPLARSYEQYF,TGTGCCAGCAGTTCTGTTCCACTAGCGAGATCCTACGAGCAGTACTTC
TRBJ2-3,.,TRBV10-2,TRBD1,CASSEPRTGAKTQYF,TGCGCCAGCAGTGAGCCACGAACAGGGGCAAAAACGCAGTATTTT
TRBJ2-5,.,TRBV6-5,TRBD1,CASRTGGQETQYF,TGTGCCAGCAGAACAGGGGGCCAAGAGACCCAGTACTTC
TRBJ1-4,.,TRBV5-4,TRBD1,CASSPGGQGTNEKLFF,TGTGCCAGCAGCCCAGGGGGGCAGGGGACTAATGAAAAACTGTTTTTT
TRBJ1-2,.,TRBV6-6,TRBD1,CASSTQAGGDYGYTF,TGTGCCAGCAGTACCCAGGCAGGGGGCGACTATGGCTACACCTTC
TRBJ1-1,.,TRBV4-1,TRBD1,CASSQGTGGKAFF,TGCGCCAGCAGCCAAGGGACAGGGGGGAAAGCTTTCTTT
TRBJ2-1,.,TRBV15,TRBD1,CATSVVRGQGTNEQFF,TGTGCCACCAGCGTAGTTAGGGGACAGGGGACCAATGAGCAGTTCTTC
TRBJ2-7,.,TRBV6-5,TRBD1,CASSLTGEVSEQYF,TGTGCCAGCAGTCTGACAGGGGAGGTCTCCGAGCAGTACTTC
TRBJ1-6,once,TRBV28,.,CASSLFLDSLNSPLHF,TGTGCCAGCAGTTTATTTCTGGACAGCCTTAATTCACCCCTCCACTTT
TRBJ2-3,.,TRBV10-2,TRBD2,CASKLAGEDTQYF,TGCGCCAGCAAACTAGCGGGAGAAGATACGCAGTATTTT
TRBJ1-4,.,TRBV5-4,.,CASSHTGSNEKLFF,TGTGCCAGCAGCCACACAGGGTCCAATGAAAAACTGTTTTTT
TRBJ2-1,.,TRBV7-6,TRBD2,CASSRIGLAYGGSDEQFF,TGTGCCAGCAGCAGAATCGGACTAGCCTATGGAGGAAGCGATGAGCAGTTCTTC
TRBJ2-7,.,TRBV7-9,TRBD2,CASSLSGGYEQYF,TGTGCCAGCAGCCTCAGCGGGGGCTACGAGCAGTACTTC
TRBJ2-6,.,TRBV19,.,CASIPTGTGANVLTF,TGTGCCAGTATTCCGACAGGAACTGGGGCCAACGTCCTGACTTTC
TRBJ2-7,.,TRBV10-3,.,CATGWASTLYEQYF,TGTGCCACTGGTTGGGCTTCGACCCTATACGAGCAGTACTTC
TRBJ2-7,.,TRBV4-1,TRBD2,CASSRGTSGYEQYF,TGCGCCAGCAGCCGAGGGACTAGCGGCTACGAGCAGTACTTC
TRBJ2-7,.,TRBV28,.,CASSLGGDAYEQYF,TGTGCCAGCAGTTTAGGAGGGGACGCCTACGAGCAGTACTTC
TRBJ2-2,.,TRBV29-1,TRBD1,CSVEDPGGNGELFF,TGCAGCGTTGAAGATCCAGGGGGCAACGGGGAGCTGTTTTTT
TRBJ2-7,once,TRBV18,.,CASSPAGGAGHNEQYF,TGTGCCAGCTCACCCGCCGGGGGAGCGGGACACAACGAGCAGTACTTC
TRBJ2-3,.,TRBV7-3,TRBD1,CASSLSGTGDGTQYF,TGTGCCAGCAGCTTGTCCGGGACAGGGGACGGTACGCAGTATTTT
TRBJ1-2,.,TRBV11-2,.,CASSFGGGFYGYTF,TGTGCCAGCAGCTTCGGAGGAGGCTTCTATGGCTACACCTTC
TRBJ1-2,few,TRBV28,TRBD1,CASSPGDRGDGYTF,TGTGCCAGCAGCCCTGGGGACAGGGGTGATGGCTACACCTTC
TRBJ2-3,.,TRBV5-1,TRBD2,CASSLISGRAGRSTDTQYF,TGCGCCAGCAGCTTGATTAGCGGGAGGGCCGGCAGAAGCACAGATACGCAGTATTTT
TRBJ2-7,.,TRBV6-5,TRBD2,CASSYEAGETYEQYF,TGTGCCAGCAGTTACGAGGCGGGAGAAACCTACGAGCAGTACTTC
TRBJ1-5,.,TRBV28,TRBD1,CASSPTGARSNQPQHF,TGTGCCAGCAGCCCCACAGGGGCCCGGAGCAATCAGCCCCAGCATTTT
TRBJ2-1,.,TRBV5-4,TRBD1,CASRPGDSSNEQFF,TGTGCCAGCAGGCCCGGGGACAGCTCCAATGAGCAGTTCTTC
TRBJ2-1,.,TRBV11-1,TRBD2,CASSPRTSGRATEQFF,TGTGCCAGCAGCCCCCGGACTAGCGGGAGGGCCACTGAGCAGTTCTTC
TRBJ2-2,.,TRBV15,.,CATSRGASTGELFF,TGTGCCACCAGCAGAGGGGCGAGCACCGGGGAGCTGTTTTTT
TRBJ2-1,.,TRBV11-2,TRBD2,CASSSGLAGVYEQFF,TGTGCCAGCAGCTCCGGACTAGCGGGAGTATATGAGCAGTTCTTC